This record covers a single TCR beta chain. Those enrolled in Seattle joined during active infection and were followed longitudinally afterward. The data originate from a study of blood T cell repertoires in COVID-19. Study summary: Both acute and convalescent COVID-19 samples were obtained from the United States, Italy and Spain. The analysed material was cDNA or gDNA that came from T cells, B-cell-depleted T cells, or PBMCs.

With 3 bases clipped from V and 4 bases from J, the junction kept 17 bases outside the gene matches. Germline V gene lookup returns CDR1 SGHRS and CDR2 YFSETQ. This CDR3 has 18 amino acids. The protocol was immunoSEQ multiplex PCR, while the TCRdb copy is restricted to in-frame clones and leaves out a portion. The sample has approximately 70,000 clones, 91% seen once. This rearrangement joins TRBV5-1 to TRBJ2-7; 9 bases align to TRBD1. This TCR came from a man aged 45 to 65 with COVID-19, enrolled during active disease. What was sequenced was peripheral blood. The CDR3 spells CASSYRQVTGGMPYEQYF. For the CDR3, the DNA is TGCGCCAGCAGCTACCGCCAAGTGACAGGGGGAATGCCTTACGAGCAGTACTTC.